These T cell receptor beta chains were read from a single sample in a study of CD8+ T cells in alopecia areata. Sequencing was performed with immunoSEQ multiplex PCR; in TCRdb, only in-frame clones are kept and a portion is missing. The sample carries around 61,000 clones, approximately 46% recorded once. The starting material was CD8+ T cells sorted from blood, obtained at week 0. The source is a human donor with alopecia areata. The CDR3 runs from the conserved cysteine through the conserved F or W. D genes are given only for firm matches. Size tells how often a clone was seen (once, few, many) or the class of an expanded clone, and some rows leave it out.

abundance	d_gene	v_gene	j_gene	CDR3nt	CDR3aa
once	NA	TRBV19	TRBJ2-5	TGTGCCAGTAGTATTCTGGGGACGTCAGAGACCCAGTACTTC	CASSILGTSETQYF
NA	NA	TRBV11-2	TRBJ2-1	TGTGCCAGCAGCTTAGAGGCTGCTGTCAATGAGCAGTTCTTC	CASSLEAAVNEQFF
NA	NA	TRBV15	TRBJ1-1	TGTGCCACCAGCAGAGAGGGATACACTGAAGCTTTCTTT	CATSREGYTEAFF
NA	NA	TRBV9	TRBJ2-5	TGTGCCAGCAGCATCCAAGAGACCCAGTACTTC	CASSIQETQYF
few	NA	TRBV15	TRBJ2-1	TGTGCCACCAGCAGAGTTGGGAATGAGCAGTTCTTC	CATSRVGNEQFF
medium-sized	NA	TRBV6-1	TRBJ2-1	TGTGCCAGCAGTGATTTAGGACGGTTGAGCTCCTACAATGAGCAGTTCTTC	CASSDLGRLSSYNEQFF
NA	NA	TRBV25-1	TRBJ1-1	TGTGCCAGCAGTGATGTTGGTAACGGTCGCGAAGCTTTCTTT	CASSDVGNGREAFF
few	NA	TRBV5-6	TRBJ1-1	TGTGCCAGCAGCCCGGGCCTCGTGGGTGTGGCTGAAGCTTTCTTT	CASSPGLVGVAEAFF
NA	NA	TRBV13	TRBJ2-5	TGTGCCAGCCGGACGGGCCGCACCCAGTACTTC	CASRTGRTQYF
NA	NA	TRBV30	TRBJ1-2	TGTGCCTGGAGTGTTATGAAGGACTACACCTTC	CAWSVMKDYTF
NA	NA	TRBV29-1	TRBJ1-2	TGCAGCGTTGTGGAGGGGAGAGGCTACACCTTC	CSVVEGRGYTF
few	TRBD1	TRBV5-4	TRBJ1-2	TGTGCCAGCAGCTTGGTCGGGGACAGGACGACCTATGGCTACACCTTC	CASSLVGDRTTYGYTF
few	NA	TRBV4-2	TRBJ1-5	TGTGCCAGCAGCCAAATGAGAGGTAGCAATCAGCCCCAGCATTTT	CASSQMRGSNQPQHF
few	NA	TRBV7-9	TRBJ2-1	TGTGCCAGCAGCTCCCGTAGCGGAGAGTCCTACAATGAGCAGTTCTTC	CASSSRSGESYNEQFF
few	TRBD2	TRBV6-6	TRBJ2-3	TGTGCCAGCACCCAAGAACGGGAGGCTACCACAGATACGCAGTATTTT	CASTQEREATTDTQYF
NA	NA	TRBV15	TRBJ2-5	TGTGCCACCAGAATCGACAGCCCTCAAGAGACCCAGTACTTC	CATRIDSPQETQYF
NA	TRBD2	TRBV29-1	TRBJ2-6	TGCAGCGTGCTCGGACTAGCGGGGATCTCTGGGGCCAACGTCCTGACTTTC	CSVLGLAGISGANVLTF
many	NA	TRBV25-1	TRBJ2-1	TGTGCCAGCAGTTCAGGGGTCTACAATGAGCAGTTCTTC	CASSSGVYNEQFF
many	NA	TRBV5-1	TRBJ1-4	TGCGCCAGCAGCTCGCGGACAGCAACTAATGAAAAACTGTTTTTT	CASSSRTATNEKLFF
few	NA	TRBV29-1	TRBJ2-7	TGCAGCGTTGAGGAACCTACCTACGAGCAGTACTTC	CSVEEPTYEQYF
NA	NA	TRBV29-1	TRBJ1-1	TGCAGCGTTGTTCGGAACACTGAAGCTTTCTTT	CSVVRNTEAFF
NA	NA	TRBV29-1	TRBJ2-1	TGCAGCGTTGAAGAAGGCAAACCGAATGAGCAGTTCTTC	CSVEEGKPNEQFF
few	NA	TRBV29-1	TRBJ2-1	TGCAGCTCCGTGAGGGGCAATGAGCAGTTCTTC	CSSVRGNEQFF
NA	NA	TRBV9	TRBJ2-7	TGTGCCAGCAGCGTAGTTCCTAGCGTAACCTACGAGCAGTACTTC	CASSVVPSVTYEQYF
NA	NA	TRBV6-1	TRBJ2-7	TGTGCCAGCAGTGGTCAGGGTCTCTCCTACGAGCAGTACTTC	CASSGQGLSYEQYF
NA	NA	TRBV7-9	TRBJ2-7	TGTGCCAGCAGCTTAGGGGTTAAGGACGAGCAGTACTTC	CASSLGVKDEQYF
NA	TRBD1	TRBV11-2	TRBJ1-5	TGTGCCAGCAGCTCAAACCCAGGGGGTTTGGAGCCCCAGCATTTT	CASSSNPGGLEPQHF
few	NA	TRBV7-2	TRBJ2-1	TGTGCCAGCAGCTTAGCGTTGACTGGGCAGTTCTTC	CASSLALTGQFF
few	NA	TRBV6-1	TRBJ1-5	TGTGCCAGCAGTGACTGGACGAGGGGATACAATCAGCCCCAGCATTTT	CASSDWTRGYNQPQHF
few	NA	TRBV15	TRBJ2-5	TGTGCCACCAGCAGAGATCGAGAGACCCAGTACTTC	CATSRDRETQYF
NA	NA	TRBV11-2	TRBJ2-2	TGTGCCAGCAGCTTAGGGCCCGGGGAGCTGTTTTTT	CASSLGPGELFF
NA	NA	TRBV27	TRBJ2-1	TGTGCCAGCAGTTTAGACAGCTCCTACAATGAGCAGTTCTTC	CASSLDSSYNEQFF
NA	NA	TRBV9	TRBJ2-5	TGTGCCAGCAGCGTAGAGGGAGGGGGCAGGGTTGCGGAGACCCAGTACTTC	CASSVEGGGRVAETQYF
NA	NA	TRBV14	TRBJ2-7	TGTGCCAGCAGCCACGGACATCTCGGGTACGAGCAGTACTTC	CASSHGHLGYEQYF
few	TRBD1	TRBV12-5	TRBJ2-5	TGTGCTAGTGCCCTTCCGGACAGGGGCCAGCAAGAGACCCAGTACTTC	CASALPDRGQQETQYF
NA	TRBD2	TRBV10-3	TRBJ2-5	TGTGCCACCGGCAAAAAGCGGGATAAGGAGACCCAGTACTTC	CATGKKRDKETQYF
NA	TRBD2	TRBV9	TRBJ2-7	TGTGCCAGCAGCGGTGGGACTAGCGGGAGCTCCTACGAGCAGTACTTC	CASSGGTSGSSYEQYF
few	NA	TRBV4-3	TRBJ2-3	TGCGCCAGCAGCCCCAGGGGTACAGATACGCAGTATTTT	CASSPRGTDTQYF
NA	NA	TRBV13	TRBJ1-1	TGTGCCAGCAGCTTAGAAGAAGCTTTCTTT	CASSLEEAFF
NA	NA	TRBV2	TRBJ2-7	TGTGCCAGCAGTGAAGATGGGGGTTCCTACGAGCAGTACTTC	CASSEDGGSYEQYF
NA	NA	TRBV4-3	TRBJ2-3	TGCGCCAGCAGCCAAGATTCGGCCGGGAACACAGATACGCAGTATTTT	CASSQDSAGNTDTQYF
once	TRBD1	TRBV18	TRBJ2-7	TGTGCCAGCTCCCCTCCGGGACAGGGCTCCTACGAGCAGTACTTC	CASSPPGQGSYEQYF
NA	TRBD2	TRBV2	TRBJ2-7	TGTGCCAGCAGTGATGGGGACTACCCCTACGAGCAGTACTTC	CASSDGDYPYEQYF
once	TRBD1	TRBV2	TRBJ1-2	TGTGCCAGCAGTGTGGGACAGGGGAATGGCTACACCTTC	CASSVGQGNGYTF
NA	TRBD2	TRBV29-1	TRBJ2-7	TGCAGCGCCCTGACTAGCGTGAGCTACGAGCAGTACTTC	CSALTSVSYEQYF
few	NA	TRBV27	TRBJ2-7	TGTGCCAGCACCCAGACAGGGAGGGTCTACGAGCAGTACTTC	CASTQTGRVYEQYF
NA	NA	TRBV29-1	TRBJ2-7	TGCAGCGCCCGGGGTTGGGACTCCTACGAGCAGTACTTC	CSARGWDSYEQYF
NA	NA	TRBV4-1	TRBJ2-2	TGCGCCAGCAGCCCCCGCGGAGGGGGCAACACCGGGGAGCTGTTTTTT	CASSPRGGGNTGELFF
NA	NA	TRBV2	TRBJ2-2	TGTGCCAGCAGTGATCTATCGAACACCGGGGAGCTGTTTTTT	CASSDLSNTGELFF
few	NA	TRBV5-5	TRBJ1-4	TGTGCCAGCAGCGGAGAGGGTAGTTGGGGGGAACTGTTTTTT	CASSGEGSWGELFF
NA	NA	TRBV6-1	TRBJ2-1	TGTGCCAGCAGCTCTCGGGCATACAATGAGCAGTTCTTC	CASSSRAYNEQFF
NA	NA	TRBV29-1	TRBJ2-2	TGCAGCGTTTTGGAGGGAGCCGGGGAGCTGTTTTTT	CSVLEGAGELFF
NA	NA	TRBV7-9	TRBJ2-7	TGTGCCAGCAGCTTAAACGACGAGGGTTCCTACGAGCAGTACTTC	CASSLNDEGSYEQYF
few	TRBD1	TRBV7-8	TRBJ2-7	TGTGCCAGCAGCTCAGACAGGGGCTACGAGCAGTACTTC	CASSSDRGYEQYF